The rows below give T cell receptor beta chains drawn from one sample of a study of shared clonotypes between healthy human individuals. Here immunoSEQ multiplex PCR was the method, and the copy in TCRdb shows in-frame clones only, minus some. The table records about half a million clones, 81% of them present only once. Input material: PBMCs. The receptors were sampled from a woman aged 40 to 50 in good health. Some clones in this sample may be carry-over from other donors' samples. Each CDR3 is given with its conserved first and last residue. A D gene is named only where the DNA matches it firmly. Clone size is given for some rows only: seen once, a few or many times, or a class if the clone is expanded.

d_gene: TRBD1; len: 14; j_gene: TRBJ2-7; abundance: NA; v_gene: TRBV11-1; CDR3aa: CASSKPGQTYEQYF; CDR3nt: TGTGCCAGCAGCAAGCCGGGACAGACCTACGAGCAGTACTTC
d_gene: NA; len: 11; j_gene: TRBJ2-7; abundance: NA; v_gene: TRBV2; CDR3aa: CAGGGAYEQYF; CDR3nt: TGTGCCGGGGGTGGCGCCTACGAGCAGTACTTC
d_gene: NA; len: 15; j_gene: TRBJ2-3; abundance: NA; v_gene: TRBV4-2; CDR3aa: CASSQDWGPQNTQYF; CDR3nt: TGTGCCAGCAGCCAAGATTGGGGGCCACAAAATACGCAGTATTTT
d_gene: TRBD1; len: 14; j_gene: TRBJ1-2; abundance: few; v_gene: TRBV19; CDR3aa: CASSTTGVNYGYTF; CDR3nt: TGTGCCAGTAGTACGACAGGGGTTAACTATGGCTACACCTTC
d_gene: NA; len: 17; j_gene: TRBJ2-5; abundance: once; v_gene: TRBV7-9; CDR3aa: CASSLLRYRAGQETQYF; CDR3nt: TGTGCCAGCAGCTTATTAAGGTACAGGGCAGGCCAAGAGACCCAGTACTTC
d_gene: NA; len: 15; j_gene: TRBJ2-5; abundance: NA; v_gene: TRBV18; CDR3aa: CASSPRMEEQETQYF; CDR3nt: TGTGCCAGCTCACCACGGATGGAGGAACAAGAGACCCAGTACTTC
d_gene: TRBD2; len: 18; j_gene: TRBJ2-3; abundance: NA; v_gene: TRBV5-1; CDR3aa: CASSLVDWTSASTDTQYF; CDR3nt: TGCGCCAGCAGCTTGGTTGACTGGACTAGCGCTAGCACAGATACGCAGTATTTT
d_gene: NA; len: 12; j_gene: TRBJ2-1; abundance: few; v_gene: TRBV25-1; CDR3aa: CASSHMFDEQFF; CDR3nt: TGTGCCAGCAGTCACATGTTCGATGAGCAGTTCTTC
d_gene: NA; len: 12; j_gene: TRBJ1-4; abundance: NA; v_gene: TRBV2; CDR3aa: CASQGPFEKLFF; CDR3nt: TGTGCCAGCCAGGGGCCCTTCGAAAAACTGTTTTTT
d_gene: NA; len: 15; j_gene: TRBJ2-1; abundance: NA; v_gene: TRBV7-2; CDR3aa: CASSTQRYSYNEQFF; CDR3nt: TGTGCCAGCAGCACACAGCGGTACTCCTACAATGAGCAGTTCTTC
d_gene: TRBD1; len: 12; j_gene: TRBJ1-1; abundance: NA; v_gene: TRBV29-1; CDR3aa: CSAKNRGTEAFF; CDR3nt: TGCAGCGCGAAGAACAGGGGAACTGAAGCTTTCTTT
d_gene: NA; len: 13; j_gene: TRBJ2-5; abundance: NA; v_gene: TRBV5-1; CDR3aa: CASSLTIQETQYF; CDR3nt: TGCGCCAGCAGCTTGACTATACAAGAGACCCAGTACTTC
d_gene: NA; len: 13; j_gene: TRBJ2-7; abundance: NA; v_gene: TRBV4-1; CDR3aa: CASGRETFYEQYF; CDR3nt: TGCGCCAGCGGACGGGAAACGTTTTACGAGCAGTACTTC
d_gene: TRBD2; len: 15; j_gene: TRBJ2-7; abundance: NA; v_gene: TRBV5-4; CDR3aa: CASSPTSGATYEQYF; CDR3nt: TGTGCCAGCAGCCCCACTAGCGGAGCCACCTACGAGCAGTACTTC
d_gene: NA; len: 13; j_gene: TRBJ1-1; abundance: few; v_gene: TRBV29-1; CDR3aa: CSVAGRLNTEAFF; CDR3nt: TGCAGCGTTGCGGGCAGATTGAACACTGAAGCTTTCTTT
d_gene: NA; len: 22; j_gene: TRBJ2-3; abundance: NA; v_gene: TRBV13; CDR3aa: CASSSTNQGRSGRVLSTDTQYF; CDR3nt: TGTGCCAGCAGCTCCACAAACCAGGGGCGTAGCGGGCGGGTTCTTAGCACAGATACGCAGTATTTT
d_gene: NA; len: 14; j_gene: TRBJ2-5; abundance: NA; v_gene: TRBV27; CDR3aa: CASSFEGTQETQYF; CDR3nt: TGTGCCAGCAGTTTCGAAGGGACCCAAGAGACCCAGTACTTC
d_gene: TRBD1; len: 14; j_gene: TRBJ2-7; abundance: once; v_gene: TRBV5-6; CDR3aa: CASSDSGTAYEQYF; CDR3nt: TGTGCCAGCAGCGACTCCGGGACAGCCTACGAGCAGTACTTC
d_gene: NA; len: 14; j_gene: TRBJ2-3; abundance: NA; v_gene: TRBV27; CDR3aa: CASSFLHFTDTQYF; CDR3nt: TGTGCCAGCAGTTTCTTGCACTTCACAGATACGCAGTATTTT
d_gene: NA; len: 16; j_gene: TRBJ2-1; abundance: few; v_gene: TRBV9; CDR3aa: CASSVMGSSSYNEQFF; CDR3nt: TGTGCCAGCAGCGTAATGGGGTCTAGCTCCTACAATGAGCAGTTCTTC